The TCR beta chain under discussion was sequenced for a study of cytomegalovirus exposure and HLA in healthy donors. The CDR3 has 15 amino acids. Trimming pared 0 bases from V and 5 bases from J, leaving 13 bases between. CDR1 and CDR2 from the germline V gene are WNHNN and SYGVQD (reference sequence). This clone was counted a single time. As yet, its antigen is unknown. Study results and caveats: Some TCR beta chains (more than 150 of them) were listed as cytomegalovirus-associated.

60 Vbeta and 13 Jbeta primers were used in PCR. Repertoires were generated with immunoSEQ multiplex PCR, while TCRdb's copy carries only in-frame clones and drops some. The sample consists of about 98,000 clones, roughly two thirds of them appearing once. Sequenced input: PBMCs. The chain combines TRBV10-1 with TRBJ1-1; tentatively, D is TRBD1 (5 bases). This TCR came from a man aged 45 to 65 in good health and CMV-seronegative. The CDR3 DNA follows: TGCGCCAGCAGTGAGTCGGGCAGGGAAGTTACTGAAGCTTTCTTT. This encodes CASSESGREVTEAFF.